These 29 T cell receptor beta chains were all obtained from the same sample, sequenced in a study of shared clonotypes between healthy human individuals. Naive CD8 isolation took CD45RO-negative cells positively selected for CCR7 and excluded terminally differentiated effector memory CD45RA+ cells. Repertoires were generated with immunoSEQ multiplex PCR, while TCRdb's copy carries only in-frame clones and drops some. The sample records about 2,200,000 clones, approximately 94% being singletons. The sequencing sample was made of naive CD8+ T cells from PBMCs. These receptors were collected from a man younger than 35 in good health. Some clones in this sample may be carry-over from other donors' samples.

The V call is TRBV9, the J call TRBJ2-5, with 9 bases aligning to TRBD2. The CDR3 has 15 residues. Trimming took 3 bases from V and 4 from J; bases not matched to a gene: 7. Per germline, CDR1 SGDLS and CDR2 YYNGEE. CDR3 DNA sequence: TGTGCCAGCAGCGGTGATAGCGGGGGCGGAGAGACCCAGTACTTC. The encoded protein is CASSGDSGGGETQYF.

As to this clone: Other DNA variants within this sample encode the same CDR3. The chain is built from TRBV27 and TRBJ2-7, with D perhaps matching TRBD2 (6 bases). Trimming removed 5 bases at V and 2 bases at J, with 10 bases between. The CDR3 is made up of 13 amino acids. Germline CDR1 reads MNHEY; CDR2 reads SMNVEV (reference sequence). The CDR3 loop reads CASSPPGAYEQYF. The CDR3, as DNA: TGTGCCAGCAGTCCGCCGGGGGCCTACGAGCAGTACTTC.

The genes are TRBV5-5 and TRBJ1-5; 8 bases line up with TRBD1. This CDR3 contains 16 residues. The J segment lost 1 base and the V segment lost 2 bases, leaving 5 bases of the junction unmatched. Germline assignment: CDR1 SGHKS and CDR2 YYEKEE (reference sequence). CDR3 protein: CASSFTGQGSNQPQHF. The CDR3 nucleotides are TGTGCCAGCAGCTTCACAGGACAGGGCAGCAATCAGCCCCAGCATTTT.

This clone was observed a single time. This chain connects TRBV7-2 to TRBJ2-1, with D perhaps TRBD1 or TRBD2 (5 bases each). Germline CDR1 reads SGHTA; CDR2 reads FQGNSA. The V end lost 3 bases, the J end lost 4 bases, and 10 bases lay between the germline ends. There are 14 residues in the CDR3. The CDR3 bases are TGTGCCAGCAGCTTCCCGGGACGTTACAATGAGCAGTTCTTC. This sequence encodes CASSFPGRYNEQFF.

This chain joins TRBV11-2 and TRBJ2-7, with TRBD2 identical over 12 bases. CDR3 length equals 15 residues. The V and J ends lost 6 bases and 2 bases, in that order; junction bases with no gene match: 5. The V gene's germline CDR1 is SGHAT and CDR2 FQNNGV. Written as DNA, the CDR3 is TGTGCCAGCAGACAAGGACTAGCGGGGCCCTACGAGCAGTACTTC. Protein sequence: CASRQGLAGPYEQYF.

The rearrangement uses TRBV5-1 and TRBJ1-2, with TRBD1 as a possible D gene (6 bases). The germline V gene encodes CDR1 SGHRS and CDR2 YFSETQ. CDR3 length: 15 residues. V was cut by 7 bases and J by 8 bases, with 24 bases left in between. The CDR3, as DNA: TGCGCCAGCCAATCTTTAGCACGGGACACCGGGGGCTACACCTTC. Translated: CASQSLARDTGGYTF.

This clone was detected only once. The rearrangement joins TRBV9 to TRBJ2-3; TRBD2 matches at 7 bases. The CDR3 runs 15 residues. Germline CDR1 and CDR2: SGDLS and YYNGEE. With V trimmed by 2 bases and J by 2 bases, 5 bases remained unmatched. CDR3 in amino acids: CASSVTAGSTDTQYF. DNA for the CDR3: TGTGCCAGCAGCGTGACAGCGGGATCCACAGATACGCAGTATTTT.

The V gene is TRBV7-6, the J gene TRBJ2-1, with D perhaps matching TRBD2 (6 bases). This CDR3 is 16 amino acids long. Germline CDR1 reads SGHVS; CDR2 reads FNYEAQ. V was clipped by 5 bases and J by 0 bases, with 14 bases between them. The CDR3 DNA sequence: TGTGCCAGCAGCCAGAGTGGCGGGAACTCCTACAATGAGCAGTTCTTC. Encoded protein: CASSQSGGNSYNEQFF.

The count of this clone is one. The J gene is TRBJ2-7, the V gene TRBV7-6, with 7 bases lining up with TRBD2. This CDR3 is built from 16 residues. CDR1 and CDR2 from the germline V gene are SGHVS and FNYEAQ. Losses at the gene ends were 0 bases for V and 5 bases for J; bases not matched to a gene: 10. CDR3 nucleotide sequence: TGTGCCAGCAGCTTAGCGGAGACGCGGGAGATCCACGAGCAGTACTTC. This translates into CASSLAETREIHEQYF.

This chain joins TRBV7-2 and TRBJ2-7; D perhaps matches TRBD2 (6 bases). The CDR3 loop spans 13 amino acids. Germline-derived CDR1 and CDR2 are SGHTA and FQGNSA. V lost 2 bases and J 4 bases, leaving 9 bases between the germline ends. CDR3 loop: CASSLTGDYEQYF. Written as DNA, the CDR3 is TGTGCCAGCAGCTTAACGGGAGATTACGAGCAGTACTTC.

This chain joins TRBV4-1 and TRBJ2-5; 12 bases match TRBD2. This CDR3 comprises 17 residues. CDR1 is MGHRA and CDR2 is YSYEKL in the germline V gene. The ends lost 3 bases at V and 0 bases at J; junction bases unmatched: 5. CDR3 protein: CASSQRTSGTYQETQYF. The CDR3 DNA is TGCGCCAGCAGCCAGAGGACTAGCGGGACGTACCAAGAGACCCAGTACTTC.

J is TRBJ2-4 and V is TRBV6-6; 7 bases are a match to TRBD1. The CDR3 covers 16 residues. V dropped 1 base and J dropped 8; count of bases not matched to a gene: 11. Germline V gene data show CDR1 as MNHNY and CDR2 as SVGAGI (reference sequence). The CDR3 sequence is CASSYFPHPTGDIQYF. As DNA, the CDR3 is TGTGCCAGCAGTTACTTTCCCCATCCCACAGGGGACATTCAGTACTTC.

This chain links TRBV7-9 with TRBJ1-2; 9 bases align to TRBD1. Germline V gene sequence: CDR1 SEHNR, CDR2 FQNEAQ (reference sequence). The CDR3 runs to 17 residues. J gave up 9 bases and V 0 bases, and 14 bases lay outside the gene matches. CDR3 residues: CASSLAFLVTGGSRYTF. Here the CDR3 DNA reads TGTGCCAGCAGCTTAGCGTTCTTGGTGACAGGGGGTTCCCGCTACACCTTC.

This sequence joins TRBV6-5 and TRBJ2-1; D gene unclear. V shed 3 bases and J shed 5 bases, with 17 bases lying between them. The CDR3 spans 16 residues. Per germline, CDR1 MNHEY and CDR2 SVGAGI. CDR3 in amino acids: CASSYSSIAPHNEQFF. The CDR3 coding sequence is TGTGCCAGCAGTTATAGTTCAATAGCCCCACACAATGAGCAGTTCTTC.

The chain combines TRBV7-3 with TRBJ2-5; 7 bases fit TRBD2. The CDR3 is 15 residues long. V was pared by 5 bases and J by 5 bases, with 11 bases of the junction left unmatched. The germline gives CDR1 SGHTA, CDR2 FQGTGA. CDR3 region: CASSPTQAGRETQYF. CDR3 nucleotide sequence: TGTGCCAGCAGCCCAACACAAGCGGGAAGGGAGACCCAGTACTTC.

The chain has TRBV7-2 and TRBJ2-7; no reliable D call. Trimming left V 4 bases short and J 5 bases short, with 9 bases between. Germline CDR1 is SGHTA and CDR2 is FQGNSA. CDR3 length: 12 residues. CDR3 loop: CASSSLRDEQYF. The CDR3 nucleotides are TGTGCCAGCAGCTCCCTCCGGGACGAGCAGTACTTC. The entire variable domain, with the rest obtained from reference TRBV7-2 and TRBJ2-7, is as follows: GAGVSQSPSNKVTEKGKDVELRCDPISGHTALYWYRQSLGQGLEFLIYFQGNSAPDKSGLPSDRFSAERTGGSVSTLTIQRTQQEDSAVYLCASSSLRDEQYFGPGTRLTVT.

This chain uses TRBV7-9 with TRBJ2-5; no clear D. V gave up 8 bases and J gave up 0 bases, with 16 bases separating them. There are 15 residues in the CDR3. The germline gives CDR1 SEHNR, CDR2 FQNEAQ (reference sequence). Written as DNA, the CDR3 is TGTGCCAGCCGCCAAGGAACTTACTACCAAGAGACCCAGTACTTC. The encoded protein is CASRQGTYYQETQYF.

This chain connects TRBV9 to TRBJ2-1; D not certain. The germline V gene has CDR1 SGDLS and CDR2 YYNGEE. This CDR3 has 15 residues. V shed 0 bases and J shed 0 bases, with 7 bases lying between them. CDR3 residues: CASSVAPHSYNEQFF. CDR3 coding DNA: TGTGCCAGCAGCGTAGCCCCGCACTCCTACAATGAGCAGTTCTTC.

V usage is TRBV11-2 and J usage is TRBJ2-7, with 9 nucleotides matching TRBD1. V shed 6 bases and J 6 bases; nucleotides not matched to a gene: 9. The CDR3 sequence is 14 residues long. Per germline, CDR1 SGHAT and CDR2 FQNNGV. The CDR3 DNA follows: TGTGCCAGCAGTCATCCGGGACAGGGTTTCGAGCAGTACTTC. Encoded protein: CASSHPGQGFEQYF.

This clone occurred a few times. This chain uses TRBV25-1 with TRBJ1-1; D is undetermined. The V and J ends lost 5 bases and 8 bases respectively, with 6 bases between them. The CDR3 runs 10 residues. Per the germline V gene, CDR1 is MGHDK and CDR2 is SYGVNS. The CDR3 protein is CASSSGEAFF. Written as DNA, the CDR3 is TGTGCCAGCAGTAGTGGGGAAGCTTTCTTT.

The sample holds a few counts of this clone. This sequence joins TRBV7-9 and TRBJ2-1; 8 bases fit TRBD2. The CDR3 length is 18 residues. Germline-derived CDR1 and CDR2 are SEHNR and FQNEAQ (reference sequence). V lost 4 bases, J lost 6 bases, and 17 bases stayed unmatched. CDR3 protein: CASSSRKLQRETGNEQFF. The CDR3 DNA reads TGTGCCAGCAGCTCACGGAAACTCCAGCGGGAGACTGGCAATGAGCAGTTCTTC.

V is TRBV7-3 and J is TRBJ2-7; no clear D. With 2 bases removed from V and 2 bases from J, the gap between germline ends came to 10 bases. Germline CDR1 SGHTA, CDR2 FQGTGA. This CDR3 contains 14 residues. The CDR3 is CASSLLPATYEQYF. Here the CDR3 DNA reads TGTGCCAGCAGCTTATTACCCGCTACCTACGAGCAGTACTTC. The full variable domain, with the rest looked up from reference TRBV7-3 and TRBJ2-7, is GAGVSQTPSNKVTEKGKYVELRCDPISGHTALYWYRQSLGQGPEFLIYFQGTGAADDSGLPNDRFFAVRPEGSVSTLKIQRTERGDSAVYLCASSLLPATYEQYFGPGTRLTVT.

This chain joins TRBV13 and TRBJ1-3, with no clear D. CDR1 is PRHDT and CDR2 is FYEKMQ in the germline V gene (reference sequence). This CDR3 spans 20 amino acids. With 0 bases removed from V and 0 bases from J, the gap between germline ends came to 21 bases. As DNA, the CDR3 is TGTGCCAGCAGCTTAGGACCCCCCCTTAGAAGGGCGGTCTCTGGAAACACCATATATTTT. Translating it yields CASSLGPPLRRAVSGNTIYF.

The chain carries TRBV27 and TRBJ1-5, with 7 positions matching TRBD1. CDR1 is MNHEY, CDR2 SMNVEV, per germline (reference sequence). J gave up 2 bases and V 5 bases, and 15 bases lay outside the gene matches. The CDR3 runs to 18 residues. CDR3 DNA: TGTGCCAGCAGTCCGTTGCGGTTACAGGGGATCGGCAATCAGCCCCAGCATTTT. Translating it yields CASSPLRLQGIGNQPQHF.

The gene calls are TRBV2 and TRBJ2-7, with 11 bases that match TRBD2. Germline loops: CDR1 SNHLY, CDR2 FYNNEI. CDR3 size: 17 residues. V shed 3 bases and J 0 bases; nucleotides not matched to a gene: 7. The CDR3 coding sequence is TGTGCCAGCAGTGAGACCGGGACTAGCGGTCTCTCCTACGAGCAGTACTTC. As protein: CASSETGTSGLSYEQYF.

The CDR3 DNA reads TGTGCCAGCAGCTTGGGGGAGCTGTTTTTT. Amino acids: CASSLGELFF. The V call is TRBV11-2, the J call TRBJ2-2; D is uncertain. Germline CDR1 is SGHAT and CDR2 is FQNNGV. Trimming shortened V by 3 bases and J by 8 bases, and 1 base separated the two germline ends. The CDR3 loop spans 10 amino acids.

This clone was seen once. This chain joins TRBV7-9 and TRBJ2-1; maybe TRBD1 (5 bases). CDR1 SEHNR and CDR2 FQNEAQ come from the germline V gene (reference sequence). V was shortened by 1 base and J by 13 bases, with 11 bases between the two germline ends. The CDR3 sequence is 12 residues long. The chain's CDR3 is CASSLGRDTQFF. The CDR3 DNA reads TGTGCCAGCAGCTTAGGCAGGGATACACAGTTCTTC.

This chain uses TRBV6-5 with TRBJ1-2, with D possibly TRBD1 on 5 matching bases. This CDR3 comprises 15 residues. V shed 0 bases and J shed 4 bases, with 12 bases lying between them. Looked up from germline, CDR1 is MNHEY and CDR2 is SVGAGI. As DNA, the CDR3 is TGTGCCAGCAGTTACTCTCCCGAAGGGGCCTATGGCTACACCTTC. It translates to CASSYSPEGAYGYTF.

The chain carries TRBV7-6 and TRBJ2-1; no definite D call. Trimming pared 3 bases from V and 1 base from J, leaving 10 bases between. Germline V gene lookup returns CDR1 SGHVS and CDR2 FNYEAQ. This CDR3 is 15 amino acids long. The CDR3 DNA reads as TGTGCCAGCAGCTTCGGTAGTTTATCCTACAATGAGCAGTTCTTC. Amino acid sequence: CASSFGSLSYNEQFF.